These T cell receptor beta chains were read from a single sample in a study of blood T cell repertoires in COVID-19. Assay: immunoSEQ multiplex PCR; the TCRdb copy retains only in-frame clones and omits some. The data contain hundreds of thousands of clones, roughly 88% of them singletons. The sequencing sample was made of peripheral blood. These receptors were taken from a woman between 50 and 59 years old with active or convalescent COVID-19. Both conserved end residues are part of each CDR3. A D gene is named only where the DNA matches it firmly. Clone size, where shown, is once, few, many, or a class for clones that have expanded.

CDR3 protein	CDR3 DNA	J gene	V gene	D gene	clone size
CASSPYAAGSSTDTQYF	TGTGCCAGCTCACCATACGCAGCGGGGTCTAGCACAGATACGCAGTATTTT	TRBJ2-3	TRBV18	TRBD2	.
CASSLAGGYGYTF	TGTGCCAGCAGCCTGGCAGGGGGCTACGGCTACACCTTC	TRBJ1-2	TRBV3-1/TRBV3-2	TRBD1	once
CSVEENQGTPYEQYF	TGCAGCGTTGAGGAAAATCAGGGGACCCCCTACGAGCAGTACTTC	TRBJ2-7	TRBV29-1	.	few
CASVTGGAGNSPLHF	TGTGCCAGCGTGACAGGGGGCGCGGGTAATTCACCCCTCCACTTT	TRBJ1-6	TRBV6-5	TRBD1	.
CASSHPPGGTSKIPSYNEQFF	TGCGCCAGCAGCCATCCCCCGGGGGGGACTAGCAAGATTCCCTCCTACAATGAGCAGTTCTTC	TRBJ2-1	TRBV4-3	TRBD2	.
CSARSDNGYTF	TGCAGTGCTAGATCGGACAATGGCTACACCTTC	TRBJ1-2	TRBV20-1	.	.
CAISLGTPRRGIRDYGYTF	TGTGCCATCAGTCTCGGGACTCCGAGAAGGGGCATCAGGGACTATGGCTACACCTTC	TRBJ1-2	TRBV10-3	.	.
CGGTANTGELFF	TGTGGCGGAACCGCGAACACCGGGGAGCTGTTTTTT	TRBJ2-2	TRBV11-2	.	.
CASRPFQGQGNSPLHF	TGTGCCAGCAGACCTTTCCAGGGACAGGGTAATTCACCCCTCCACTTT	TRBJ1-6	TRBV6-6	TRBD1	.
CASSPQGAGNGYTF	TGTGCCAGCAGCCCACAGGGGGCTGGAAATGGCTACACCTTC	TRBJ1-2	TRBV7-2	TRBD1	.
CASSKVAGASYNEQFF	TGTGCCAGCAGCAAAGTAGCGGGAGCTTCCTACAATGAGCAGTTCTTC	TRBJ2-1	TRBV7-3	TRBD2	.
CASSFLGSEQFF	TGTGCCAGCAGCTTTCTAGGTTCTGAGCAGTTCTTC	TRBJ2-1	TRBV7-9	.	once
CASSMGLSTDTQYF	TGTGCCAGTAGTATGGGACTCAGCACAGATACGCAGTATTTT	TRBJ2-3	TRBV19	.	.
CASRYISGNQPQHF	TGTGCCAGCAGATACATTTCTGGCAATCAGCCCCAGCATTTT	TRBJ1-5	TRBV6-5	.	.
CAISDRANSNQPQHF	TGTGCCATTAGCGACAGGGCCAATAGCAATCAGCCCCAGCATTTT	TRBJ1-5	TRBV10-3	TRBD1	.
CASSYAGVLTDTQYF	TGTGCCAGCAGTTACGCGGGGGTACTCACAGATACGCAGTATTTT	TRBJ2-3	TRBV6-2/TRBV6-3	TRBD2	few
CSVRQGTNEQYF	TGCAGCGTTCGACAGGGAACCAACGAGCAGTACTTC	TRBJ2-7	TRBV29-1	TRBD1	once
CASSLGQGGGYTF	TGCGCCAGCAGCTTGGGGCAGGGTGGCGGCTACACCTTC	TRBJ1-2	TRBV5-1	.	.
CASSQASHTEAFF	TGTGCCAGCAGCCAAGCGAGCCACACTGAAGCTTTCTTT	TRBJ1-1	TRBV3-1/TRBV3-2	.	.
CASSSATGQGDEKLFF	TGCGCCAGCAGCTCCGCGACGGGACAGGGAGATGAAAAACTGTTTTTT	TRBJ1-4	TRBV5-1	TRBD1	.
CASSPPLSGRARF	TGCGCCAGCAGCCCCCCCCTTAGCGGGAGGGCCCGTTTT	TRBJ2-3	TRBV4-1	TRBD2	.
CASSLATSVIQYF	TGCGCCAGCAGCTTGGCGACTAGCGTTATTCAGTACTTC	TRBJ2-4	TRBV5-1	TRBD2	.
CASRNGQYRGNTIYF	TGTGCCAGCAGAAACGGACAGTATCGAGGAAACACCATATATTTT	TRBJ1-3	TRBV6-4	.	.
CASSRLTGAEAFF	TGTGCCAGCAGTCGATTGACAGGGGCTGAAGCTTTCTTT	TRBJ1-1	TRBV28	TRBD1	.
CASSSRPGQGANGEKLFF	TGTGCCAGCAGCTCCCGTCCAGGACAGGGGGCGAACGGTGAAAAACTGTTTTTT	TRBJ1-4	TRBV7-6	TRBD1	.
CASSLAWAGATEAFF	TGTGCCAGCAGCCTGGCCTGGGCAGGGGCCACTGAAGCTTTCTTT	TRBJ1-1	TRBV4-2	.	.
CASSGQGAQIVNSPLHF	TGTGCCAGCAGTGGGCAGGGGGCGCAGATTGTTAATTCACCCCTCCACTTT	TRBJ1-6	TRBV6-1	TRBD1	.
CSADQGYEQYF	TGCAGTGCAGATCAGGGCTACGAGCAGTACTTC	TRBJ2-7	TRBV20-1	.	.
CASSSGGAHHEQYF	TGTGCCAGCAGCTCGGGGGGGGCTCACCACGAGCAGTACTTC	TRBJ2-7	TRBV5-4	TRBD2	.
CASSLGGPRLFF	TGTGCCAGCAGCTTGGGGGGCCCTCGGTTGTTTTTT	TRBJ1-4	TRBV5-8	.	.
CATSEPGQGEAFF	TGTGCCACCAGTGAACCAGGACAGGGCGAAGCTTTCTTT	TRBJ1-1	TRBV24-1	TRBD1	.
CASQGAGRYEQYF	TGTGCCAGCCAGGGGGCGGGTAGATACGAGCAGTACTTC	TRBJ2-7	TRBV12-3/TRBV12-4	TRBD1	once
CASSEGGSGRGEQYF	TGTGCCAGCAGTGAAGGGGGTAGCGGGAGGGGTGAGCAGTACTTC	TRBJ2-7	TRBV6-1	TRBD2	.
CASSPKSILGVNRKETQYF	TGTGCCAGCTCACCCAAGTCTATTTTAGGAGTCAACCGTAAAGAGACCCAGTACTTC	TRBJ2-5	TRBV18	.	once
CASSQDRSGRAITGELFF	TGTGCCAGCAGCCAAGATAGGAGCGGGAGGGCCATCACCGGGGAGCTGTTTTTT	TRBJ2-2	TRBV4-2	TRBD2	once
CASSTVAGESYEQYF	TGTGCCAGCAGCACCGTAGCGGGAGAATCCTACGAGCAGTACTTC	TRBJ2-7	TRBV7-8	TRBD2	.
CASSTRDSYNSPLHF	TGTGCCAGCAGTACCCGGGACAGTTATAATTCACCCCTCCACTTT	TRBJ1-6	TRBV6-5	TRBD1	.
CASSEARGSEQYF	TGTGCCAGCAGTGAAGCTCGCGGTAGCGAGCAGTACTTC	TRBJ2-7	TRBV6-1	.	.
CSAHILTEAFF	TGCAGTGCTCATATACTTACTGAAGCTTTCTTT	TRBJ1-1	TRBV20-1	.	.
CASSFPRGETQYF	TGTGCCAGCAGTTTTCCCAGGGGAGAGACCCAGTACTTC	TRBJ2-5	TRBV12-3/TRBV12-4	.	.
CASSLGGSWGSEAFF	TGCGCCAGCAGCTTGGGGGGCAGTTGGGGTTCTGAAGCTTTCTTT	TRBJ1-1	TRBV5-1	.	.
CASSQALAEPTGELFF	TGCGCCAGCAGCCAAGCACTAGCGGAACCCACCGGGGAGCTGTTTTTT	TRBJ2-2	TRBV4-1	TRBD2	once
CASSLTTSGGPQETQYF	TGTGCCAGCAGCTTGACTACTAGCGGGGGGCCCCAAGAGACCCAGTACTTC	TRBJ2-5	TRBV28	TRBD2	.
CASSPQGGGADTQYF	TGTGCCAGCAGCCCTCAGGGCGGGGGCGCAGATACGCAGTATTTT	TRBJ2-3	TRBV7-2	.	.
CASSLTSDRGTEAFF	TGTGCCAGCAGCTTAACCTCGGACAGGGGCACTGAAGCTTTCTTT	TRBJ1-1	TRBV7-3	TRBD1	.
CASSLLRRQGYNSPLHF	TGTGCCAGCAGTTTGCTACGGCGACAGGGCTATAATTCACCCCTCCACTTT	TRBJ1-6	TRBV28	TRBD1	.
CASSPRQGEITF	TGCGCCAGCAGCCCCCGACAGGGGGAGATCACCTTC	TRBJ1-2	TRBV4-1	TRBD1	few
CASSVEGQSGLQGGELFF	TGTGCCAGCAGCGTAGAGGGACAGAGTGGGTTACAGGGCGGGGAGCTGTTTTTT	TRBJ2-2	TRBV9	TRBD1	.
CASKDRANQPQHF	TGTGCCAGCAAGGACAGGGCCAATCAGCCCCAGCATTTT	TRBJ1-5	TRBV6-5	TRBD1	.
CASSLSLGETEAFF	TGTGCCAGCAGCTTATCTCTCGGGGAGACTGAAGCTTTCTTT	TRBJ1-1	TRBV7-8	.	.
CASSVAPGQRLYGYTF	TGTGCCAGCAGCGTAGCACCGGGACAGCGATTATATGGCTACACCTTC	TRBJ1-2	TRBV9	TRBD1	once
CASSVAWQANYGYTF	TGTGCCAGCAGCGTAGCTTGGCAGGCCAACTATGGCTACACCTTC	TRBJ1-2	TRBV9	.	.
CASSPWAGEQYF	TGTGCCAGCAGCCCCTGGGCGGGCGAGCAGTACTTC	TRBJ2-7	TRBV7-2	.	.
CASSIDGGQNTEAFF	TGTGCCAGTAGTATAGATGGGGGCCAAAACACTGAAGCTTTCTTT	TRBJ1-1	TRBV19	.	.
CASSLGTSGSYNEQFF	TGTGCCAGCAGCTTGGGGACTAGCGGGAGCTACAATGAGCAGTTCTTC	TRBJ2-1	TRBV5-6	TRBD2	once
CASSFSGKSTDTQYF	TGTGCCAGCAGTTTTTCCGGGAAAAGCACAGATACGCAGTATTTT	TRBJ2-3	TRBV27	.	.
CASSFPISGNTIYF	TGTGCCAGCAGCTTTCCTATCTCTGGAAACACCATATATTTT	TRBJ1-3	TRBV7-9	.	.
CASSRIRDAYGYTF	TGTGCCAGCAGCCGGATCAGGGATGCCTATGGCTACACCTTC	TRBJ1-2	TRBV7-9	.	.
CSVGGVDGSNQPQHF	TGCAGCGTTGGGGGAGTCGACGGGAGCAATCAGCCCCAGCATTTT	TRBJ1-5	TRBV29-1	.	.
CASSAGEIRQARPYEQYF	TGTGCCAGCAGTGCCGGGGAGATTCGACAGGCCCGACCCTACGAGCAGTACTTC	TRBJ2-7	TRBV6-1	.	.